A single sample gave rise to the 18 T cell receptor beta chains below, sequenced in a study of T cell clonotyping in hematopoietic cell transplantation. The method was immunoSEQ multiplex PCR; TCRdb's version includes in-frame clones alone and lacks a portion of them. The sample contains about 7,000 clones, more than 75% of which appear only once. The source was PBMCs, collected 100 days after allogeneic stem cell transplant. The receptor set was obtained from a male patient aged 45 to 59 who had an allogeneic stem cell transplant from a related donor, so the T cells may come from the graft donor. Some clones in this sample may be carry-over from other donors' samples.

The V gene is TRBV1, the J gene TRBJ1-5. TRBV1 counts as a pseudogene. This CDR3 has 15 amino acids. The CDR3 DNA reads as TGCACCAGCAGCAAAGTGCACGGGGGCAATCAGCCCCAGCATTTT. Translated: CTSSKVHGGNQPQHF.

This sequence joins TRBV30 and TRBJ2-7; TRBD1 matches 8 bases. With V trimmed by 2 bases and J by 6 bases, 6 bases remained unmatched. Germline V gives CDR1 GTSNPN, CDR2 SVGIG (reference sequence). This CDR3 region has 13 residues. CDR3 protein: CAWSLGQVGEQYF. The CDR3 DNA sequence: TGTGCCTGGAGTCTGGGACAGGTCGGCGAGCAGTACTTC.

The V gene is TRBV20-1, the J gene TRBJ1-5; D unresolved. The germline V gene has CDR1 DFQATT and CDR2 SNEGSKA (reference sequence). V was cut by 2 bases and J by 12 bases, with 8 bases left in between. This CDR3 is built from 10 residues. The CDR3 loop is CSARTEVQHF. The CDR3 bases are TGCAGTGCTAGAACGGAGGTCCAGCATTTT.

CDR3 protein: CSVPGQGASNTEAFF. CDR3 nucleotides: TGCAGCGTTCCGGGACAGGGCGCTTCGAACACTGAAGCTTTCTTT. The chain uses TRBV29-1 and TRBJ1-1; the match to TRBD1 covers 9 bases. The CDR3 spans 15 residues. V gave up 5 bases and J gave up 1 base; unmatched junction bases: 8. The germline V gene has CDR1 SQVTM and CDR2 ANQGSEA.

Details on this clone: Other DNA sequences within the sample encode an identical CDR3. The rearrangement links TRBV29-1 to TRBJ2-3; 9 bases line up with TRBD1. CDR1 and CDR2 from the germline V gene are SQVTM and ANQGSEA. The CDR3 sequence is 14 residues long. With V trimmed by 3 bases and J by 6 bases, 7 bases remained unmatched. CDR3 in amino acids: CSVDPGQGSDTQYF. CDR3 coding DNA: TGCAGCGTTGACCCGGGACAGGGAAGCGATACGCAGTATTTT.

This clone was seen a few times. The rearrangement links TRBV30 to TRBJ2-7; TRBD1 aligns across 7 bases. Germline V gives CDR1 GTSNPN, CDR2 SVGIG (reference sequence). V lost 5 bases to trimming and J lost 5 bases; unmatched junction nucleotides: 9. The CDR3 has 13 amino acids. CDR3 nucleotides: TGTGCCTGGGATCGACAGGGAGTCCACGAGCAGTACTTC. This sequence encodes CAWDRQGVHEQYF.

The chain employs TRBV11-2 and TRBJ1-1; perhaps TRBD1 as D (5 bases). Germline CDR1 is SGHAT and CDR2 is FQNNGV. With 1 base removed from V and 1 base from J, the gap between germline ends came to 10 bases. The CDR3 spans 15 residues. The CDR3 coding sequence is TGTGCCAGCAGCTTAGTACCAGGGTCGAACACTGAAGCTTTCTTT. Protein: CASSLVPGSNTEAFF. The full variable domain, its missing parts supplied by reference TRBV11-2 and TRBJ1-1, is EAGVAQSPRYKIIEKRQSVAFWCNPISGHATLYWYQQILGQGPKLLIQFQNNGVVDDSQLPKDRFSAERLKGVDSTLKIQPAKLEDSAVYLCASSLVPGSNTEAFFGQGTRLTVV.

This clone occurred once. This chain links TRBV4-1 with TRBJ1-5; D possibly corresponds to TRBD1 (5 bases). There are 16 residues in the CDR3. Per germline, CDR1 MGHRA and CDR2 YSYEKL. With 4 bases removed from V and 3 bases from J, the gap between germline ends came to 16 bases. CDR3 nucleotides: TGCGCCAGCAGCCTGGGGGTGCCCATAGACAATCAGCCCCAGCATTTT. This encodes CASSLGVPIDNQPQHF.

This chain links TRBV7-3 with TRBJ2-3; 7 bases fit TRBD2. V dropped 1 base and J dropped 2; count of bases not matched to a gene: 3. The CDR3 is 15 residues long. Germline loops: CDR1 SGHTA, CDR2 FQGTGA. The chain's CDR3 is CASSLKRGATDTQYF. For the CDR3, the DNA is TGTGCCAGCAGCTTAAAGCGGGGAGCCACAGATACGCAGTATTTT.

With respect to this clone: The CDR3 carries no conserved terminal phenylalanine or tryptophan, so it likely arises from a read error. V usage is TRBV28 and J usage is TRBJ2-3, with TRBD1 identical over 8 bases. V dropped 7 bases and J dropped 4; count of bases not matched to a gene: 10. The CDR3 has 15 amino acids. Germline V gene lookup returns CDR1 MDHEN and CDR2 SYDVKM. Here the CDR3 reads CASTLRTGMSDTQYL. As DNA, the CDR3 is TGTGCCAGCACCCTAAGGACAGGGATGTCAGATACGCAGTATCTT.

This clone was counted once. The V and J genes are TRBV5-4 and TRBJ1-1; possibly TRBD1 for D (5 bases). Trimming stripped 0 bases from V and 0 bases from J, with 12 bases between. In germline, CDR1 is SGHNT, CDR2 YYREEE (reference sequence). This CDR3 has 16 residues. The CDR3 spells CASSLGGANLNTEAFF. In DNA form, the CDR3 reads TGTGCCAGCAGCTTGGGAGGGGCGAACCTGAACACTGAAGCTTTCTTT.

This clone was counted once. V usage is TRBV19 and J usage is TRBJ1-1; unclear D gene. Deletions cut 4 bases from V and 2 bases from J, with 11 bases between. This CDR3 is 14 amino acids long. The germline V gene encodes CDR1 LNHDA and CDR2 SQIVND (reference sequence). CDR3: CASSRGAKNTEAFF. The CDR3 bases are TGTGCCAGTAGTAGGGGAGCGAAAAACACTGAAGCTTTCTTT.

The rearrangement links TRBV30 to TRBJ2-5; D ambiguous. V lost 1 base, J lost 7 bases, and 10 bases lay in between. There are 12 residues in the CDR3. Germline V gene sequence: CDR1 GTSNPN, CDR2 SVGIG (reference sequence). The DNA of the CDR3 is TGTGCCTGGAGTGCCGGCCTGGGGACCCAGTACTTC. Encoded protein: CAWSAGLGTQYF.

The chain employs TRBV6-1 and TRBJ2-5, with 7 bases aligning to TRBD1. Matching the DNA end better, TRBJ2-7 makes the J call doubtful. Per germline, CDR1 MNHNS and CDR2 SASEGT. CDR3 length: 13 amino acids. The CDR3 sequence: CASSQSGGYEQYF. CDR3 in DNA: TGTGCCAGCAGTCAGTCAGGGGGCTACGAGCAGTACTTC.

V gene TRBV5-8 combines with J gene TRBJ1-1; D call uncertain. The CDR3 extends over 11 amino acids. Trimming stripped 4 bases from V and 6 bases from J, with 7 bases between. The germline V gene encodes CDR1 SGHTS and CDR2 YDEGEE. CDR3 nucleotides: TGTGCCAGCAGCCCGGGAGCTGAAGCTTTCTTT. Translated: CASSPGAEAFF. The whole variable domain, filled in from reference TRBV5-8 and TRBJ1-1, reads EAGVTQSPTHLIKTRGQQATLRCSPISGHTSVYWYQQALGLGLQFLLWYDEGEERNRGNFPPRFSGRQFPNYSSELNVNALELEDSALYLCASSPGAEAFFGQGTRLTVV.

The chain combines TRBV5-4 with TRBJ1-1; D not certain. This CDR3 contains 12 residues. Germline V gives CDR1 SGHNT, CDR2 YYREEE (reference sequence). The ends were cut back, 2 bases at V and 6 bases at J, with 8 bases in the middle. Written as DNA, the CDR3 is TGTGCCAGCAGCTTTTCCCGTTCTGAAGCTTTCTTT. It yields the protein CASSFSRSEAFF.

V and J are TRBV9 and TRBJ2-2, with TRBD1 matching 9 bases. In germline, CDR1 is SGDLS, CDR2 YYNGEE. The CDR3 covers 15 residues. Trimming removed 0 bases from V and 4 bases from J; junction bases left unmatched: 1. CDR3: CASSVETGGTGELFF. Written as DNA, the CDR3 is TGTGCCAGCAGCGTAGAGACAGGGGGCACCGGGGAGCTGTTTTTT.

The chain carries TRBV4-2 and TRBJ2-5, with D perhaps TRBD1 (5 bases). CDR1 and CDR2 from the germline V gene are LGHNA and YNFKEQ. V shed 0 bases and J shed 4 bases, with 15 bases lying between them. CDR3 length: 16 residues. Here the CDR3 reads CASSQDPGRLGETQYF. The DNA of the CDR3 is TGTGCCAGCAGCCAAGACCCAGGGCGCCTTGGAGAGACCCAGTACTTC.